This T cell receptor (beta chain) was recovered during a study of cytomegalovirus exposure and HLA in healthy donors. Study-wide points: CMV serostatus was the sole immune exposure information available. It was reported in a later analysis that an Asian-associated ancestry cluster showed fewer N-insertions than the roughly 670-donor mean. Association with HLA alleles at 0.05 false discovery rate was found for 16,951 TCR beta sequences in a later analysis.

Turning to this clone: Its target is unknown.

PCR was performed using 60 Vbeta and 13 Jbeta primers. Sequencing was performed with immunoSEQ multiplex PCR; in TCRdb, only in-frame clones are kept and a portion is missing. Found here are more than 85,000 clones, approximately 80% of them singletons; the top ten hold 1.3%. This CDR3 comprises 18 residues. CDR1 is LGHNA and CDR2 is YSLEER in the germline V gene. The V gene end was trimmed by 0 bases and the J gene end by 3 bases; junction bases not matched to a gene: 9. Sequencing was carried out using PBMCs. The TCR originated in a man aged 30 to 45 in good health and CMV-seronegative. The chain has TRBV4-3 and TRBJ2-2; 8 nucleotides align to TRBD1. As DNA, the CDR3 is TGCGCCAGCAGCCAAGAGCCTGGGACAGGCGGCTACACCGGGGAGCTGTTTTTT. This codes for CASSQEPGTGGYTGELFF.